These T cell receptor beta chains were read from a single sample in a study of OX40 agonist ivuxolimab in advanced cancers. Sequencing was performed with immunoSEQ multiplex PCR; in TCRdb, only in-frame clones are kept and a portion is missing. The sample includes approximately 69,000 clones, 84% seen only once; the top ten take 1.1%. Specimen: CD4+ or CD8+ T cells sorted from blood, collected in a trial of the OX40 agonist ivuxolimab. These receptors all come from an adult with an advanced solid tumor such as melanoma, head and neck, liver or kidney cancer. The CDR3 runs from the conserved cysteine through the conserved F or W. The D gene is left open where the match is weak.

V gene	J gene	D gene	CDR3 protein
TRBV5-6	TRBJ2-1	.	CASSWAYEQFF
TRBV7-2	TRBJ1-2	.	CASSLAQLYGYTF
TRBV5-1	TRBJ1-6	.	CASSSDALYNSPLHF
TRBV19	TRBJ1-2	TRBD1	CASSIIGTGGGYTF
TRBV5-1	TRBJ1-1	TRBD1	CASSRDREDTEAFF
TRBV7-2	TRBJ1-6	TRBD1	CASSRRTGFEVGSPLHF
TRBV4-1	TRBJ2-6	.	CASSRKRDGGANVLTF
TRBV19	TRBJ2-7	TRBD2	CASSISPGGVSYEQYF
TRBV18	TRBJ1-1	TRBD1	CASSKTGVDTEAFF
TRBV11-2	TRBJ2-1	.	CASSLDPGTNNEQFF
TRBV2	TRBJ1-6	.	CASSEEGKGYNSPLHF
TRBV18	TRBJ2-1	.	CASSPRQVVNNEQFF
TRBV5-8	TRBJ2-3	.	CASSLTRGFKSTDTQYF
TRBV29-1	TRBJ2-2	.	CSVERVNTGELFF
TRBV4-3	TRBJ1-1	.	CASSQDRLMNTEAFF
TRBV5-6	TRBJ2-1	.	CASTLFHSIDNEQFF
TRBV6-6	TRBJ1-3	.	CASEGGSSGNTIYF
TRBV9	TRBJ2-2	TRBD1	CASRGTGSTGELFF
TRBV4-3	TRBJ2-3	.	CASSHWAQPISAITDTQYF
TRBV9	TRBJ2-1	.	CASSVLGDSYNEQFF
TRBV5-1	TRBJ2-5	.	CASSLGDMPGQEETQYF
TRBV7-6	TRBJ2-3	.	CASSFSWGGREDTQYF
TRBV19	TRBJ2-7	.	CASSISGTAVGQYF
TRBV18	TRBJ2-5	TRBD2	CASSPIPGTSGGSRETQYF
TRBV21-1	TRBJ1-6	.	CASSKKHQTNSPLHF
TRBV19	TRBJ1-3	TRBD1	CASRTDRERNTIYF
TRBV29-1	TRBJ2-1	.	CSVVPGAISYNEQFF
TRBV10-1	TRBJ2-2	TRBD1	CASSEWGSQGAGELFF
TRBV6-5	TRBJ2-7	.	CASSQGLYEQYF